This T cell receptor beta chain was recovered during a study of OX40 agonist ivuxolimab in advanced cancers. Study in general: People who had prior anti-PD-1, anti-PD-L1 or anti-CTLA-4 therapy could take part, and approximately 44% had some.

Study observations and caveats: The average count of expanded clones was higher among CD8+ T cells than among CD4+. Part of the nonresponder group also had normalized T-cell clonal expansion that was low.

CDR1 and CDR2 (germline): MNHNS, SASEGT. V dropped 10 bases and J dropped 5 bases, with 11 bases sitting between them. The CDR3 is 11 residues long. A history of autoimmune disease or systemic immunosuppression excluded patients. Assay used: immunoSEQ multiplex PCR; TCRdb lists only in-frame clones, some missing. Of roughly 48,000 clones in the sample, around 85% are singletons; the top ten hold approximately 1.2%. With respect to this clone: Its antigen is not identified.

The specimen comprised CD4+ or CD8+ T cells sorted from blood, sampled in a trial of the OX40 agonist ivuxolimab. The V gene is TRBV6-1, the J gene TRBJ2-5; D is ambiguous. This receptor was identified in an adult with an advanced solid tumor such as melanoma, head and neck, liver or kidney cancer. The CDR3 bases are TGTGCCACTGGGCTGACGGAGACCCAGTACTTC. Protein sequence: CATGLTETQYF.